This T cell receptor (beta chain) was profiled in a study of T-cell reconstitution after alpha-beta-depleted transplantation in children. Preparation of the TCRbeta library was carried out with unique molecular identifiers. TCRdb processed the PCR reads anew with MiXCR; each CDR3 protein has one entry. The data show roughly 500,000 distinct CDR3 sequences, with approximately 16% seen just once and 2.5% to 3.5% held by the top ten. The table lists this clonotype with a few counts. Sequencing used PBMCs from the stem cell graft donor, obtained from the stem cell graft. This sequence originates from a human donor who donated a stem cell graft to a child with acute lymphoblastic leukemia.

Here the CDR3 DNA reads TGTGCCAGTCTTCCATTTCGGGGGGTGGGTGGCTACACCTTC. Its translation: CASLPFRGVGGYTF. The rearrangement uses TRBV6-1 and TRBJ1-2; TRBD1 is a possible D gene (5 bases). Trimming stripped 9 bases from V and 7 bases from J, with 21 bases between. This CDR3 has 14 amino acids. Looked up from germline, CDR1 is MNHNS and CDR2 is SASEGT.